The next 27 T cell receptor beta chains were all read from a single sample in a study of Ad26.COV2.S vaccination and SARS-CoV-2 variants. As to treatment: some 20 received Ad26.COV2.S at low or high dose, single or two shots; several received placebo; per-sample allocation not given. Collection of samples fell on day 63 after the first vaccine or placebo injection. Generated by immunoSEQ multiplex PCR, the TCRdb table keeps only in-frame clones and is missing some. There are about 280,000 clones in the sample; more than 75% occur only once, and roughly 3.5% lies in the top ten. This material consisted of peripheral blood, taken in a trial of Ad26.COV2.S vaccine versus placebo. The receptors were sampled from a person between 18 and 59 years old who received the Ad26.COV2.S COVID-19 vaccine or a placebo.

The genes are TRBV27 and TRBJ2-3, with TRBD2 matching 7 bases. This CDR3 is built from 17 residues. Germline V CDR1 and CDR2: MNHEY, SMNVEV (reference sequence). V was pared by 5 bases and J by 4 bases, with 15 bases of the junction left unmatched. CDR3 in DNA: TGTGCCAGCAGTCTTAGGGCGGGAGTCGGAAGGCCAGATACGCAGTATTTT. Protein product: CASSLRAGVGRPDTQYF.

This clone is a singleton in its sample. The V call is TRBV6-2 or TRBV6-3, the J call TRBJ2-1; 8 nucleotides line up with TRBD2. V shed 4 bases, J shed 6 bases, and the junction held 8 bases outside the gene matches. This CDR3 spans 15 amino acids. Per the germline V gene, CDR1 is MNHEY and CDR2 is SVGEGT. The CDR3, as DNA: TGTGCCAGCAGTTGGTCGGGGGGGGCAGGCAATGAGCAGTTCTTC. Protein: CASSWSGGAGNEQFF.

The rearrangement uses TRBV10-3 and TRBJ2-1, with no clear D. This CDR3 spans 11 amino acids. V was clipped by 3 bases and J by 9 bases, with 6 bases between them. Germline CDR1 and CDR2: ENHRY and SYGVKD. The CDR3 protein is CAISETREQFF. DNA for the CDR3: TGTGCCATCAGTGAAACTCGTGAGCAGTTCTTC.

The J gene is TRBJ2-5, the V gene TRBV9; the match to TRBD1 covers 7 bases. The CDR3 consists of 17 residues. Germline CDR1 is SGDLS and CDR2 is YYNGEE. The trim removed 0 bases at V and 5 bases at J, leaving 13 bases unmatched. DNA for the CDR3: TGTGCCAGCAGCGTAGGTTGGGGACAGACGAGAGGGGAGACCCAGTACTTC. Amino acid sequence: CASSVGWGQTRGETQYF.

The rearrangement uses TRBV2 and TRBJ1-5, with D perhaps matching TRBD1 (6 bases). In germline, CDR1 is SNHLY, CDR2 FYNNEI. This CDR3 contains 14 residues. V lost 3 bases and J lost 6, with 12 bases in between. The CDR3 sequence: CASSEQGNGQPQHF. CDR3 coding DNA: TGTGCCAGCAGTGAGCAGGGGAACGGTCAGCCCCAGCATTTT.

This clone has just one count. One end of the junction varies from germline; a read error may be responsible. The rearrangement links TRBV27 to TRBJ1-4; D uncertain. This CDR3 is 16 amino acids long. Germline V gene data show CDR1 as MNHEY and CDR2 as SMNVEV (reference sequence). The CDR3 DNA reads TGCCCTCGGGCCACTTGGGGTTCGGCTTATAATGAAAAACTGTTTTTT. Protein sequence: CPRATWGSAYNEKLFF.

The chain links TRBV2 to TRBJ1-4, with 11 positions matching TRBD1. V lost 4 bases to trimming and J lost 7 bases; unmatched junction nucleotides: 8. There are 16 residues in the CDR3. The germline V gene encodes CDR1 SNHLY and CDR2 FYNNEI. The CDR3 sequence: CASSALRDRGGEKLFF. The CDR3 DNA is TGTGCCAGCAGTGCTCTCAGGGACAGGGGGGGTGAAAAACTGTTTTTT.

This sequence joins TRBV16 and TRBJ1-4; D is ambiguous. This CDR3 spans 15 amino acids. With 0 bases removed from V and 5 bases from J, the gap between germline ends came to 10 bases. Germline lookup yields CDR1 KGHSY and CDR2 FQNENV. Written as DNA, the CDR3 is TGTGCCAGCAGCCAATCGGCGGCTGGGAATGAAAAACTGTTTTTT. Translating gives CASSQSAAGNEKLFF.

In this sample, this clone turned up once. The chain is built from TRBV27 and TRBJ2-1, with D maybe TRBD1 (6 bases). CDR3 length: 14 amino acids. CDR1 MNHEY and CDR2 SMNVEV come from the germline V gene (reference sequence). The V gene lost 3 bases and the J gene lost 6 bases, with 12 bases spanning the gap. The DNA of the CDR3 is TGTGCCAGCAGTTTCAAGGGGGTGTTCAATGAGCAGTTCTTC. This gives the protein CASSFKGVFNEQFF.

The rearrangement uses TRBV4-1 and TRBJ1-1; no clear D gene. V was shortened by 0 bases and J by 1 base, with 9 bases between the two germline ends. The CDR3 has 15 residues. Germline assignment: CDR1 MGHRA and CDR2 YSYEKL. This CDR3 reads CASSQEQYGNTEAFF. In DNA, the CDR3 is TGCGCCAGCAGCCAAGAACAGTACGGGAACACTGAAGCTTTCTTT.

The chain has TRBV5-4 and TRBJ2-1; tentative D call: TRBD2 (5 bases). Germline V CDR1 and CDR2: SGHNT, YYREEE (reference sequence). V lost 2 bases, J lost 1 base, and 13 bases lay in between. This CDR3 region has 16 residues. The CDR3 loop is CASSFASGLSYNEQFF. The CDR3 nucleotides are TGTGCCAGCAGCTTCGCAAGCGGTCTTTCCTACAATGAGCAGTTCTTC.

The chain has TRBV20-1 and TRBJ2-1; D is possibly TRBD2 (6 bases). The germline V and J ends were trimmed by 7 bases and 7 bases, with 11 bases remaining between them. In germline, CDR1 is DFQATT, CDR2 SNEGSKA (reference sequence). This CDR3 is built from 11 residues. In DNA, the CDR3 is TGCAGTGTCTCGGACTATAATGAGCAGTTCTTC. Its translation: CSVSDYNEQFF.

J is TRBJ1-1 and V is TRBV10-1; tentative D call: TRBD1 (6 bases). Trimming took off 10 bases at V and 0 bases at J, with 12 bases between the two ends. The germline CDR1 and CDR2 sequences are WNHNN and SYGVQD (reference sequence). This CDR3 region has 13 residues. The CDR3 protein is CATRTGLNTEAFF. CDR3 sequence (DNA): TGCGCCACCCGAACAGGGCTGAACACTGAAGCTTTCTTT.

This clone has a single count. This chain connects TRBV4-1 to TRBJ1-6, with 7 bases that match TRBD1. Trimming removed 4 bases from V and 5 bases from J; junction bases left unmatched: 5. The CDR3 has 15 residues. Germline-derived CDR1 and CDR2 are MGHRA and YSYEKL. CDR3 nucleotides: TGCGCCAGCAGCCTGGGACAGAGTAATAATTCACCCCTCCACTTT. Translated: CASSLGQSNNSPLHF.

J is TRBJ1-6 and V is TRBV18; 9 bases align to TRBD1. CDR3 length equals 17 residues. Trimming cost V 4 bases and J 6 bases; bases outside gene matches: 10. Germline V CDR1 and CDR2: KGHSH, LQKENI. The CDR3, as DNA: TGTGCCAGCTCACTCACAGGGGGCCGGCGGGCTAATTCACCCCTCCACTTT. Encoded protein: CASSLTGGRRANSPLHF.

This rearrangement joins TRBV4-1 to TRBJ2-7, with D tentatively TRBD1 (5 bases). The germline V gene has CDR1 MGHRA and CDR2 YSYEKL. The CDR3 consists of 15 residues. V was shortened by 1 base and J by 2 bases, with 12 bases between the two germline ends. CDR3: CASSQGFDSTYEQYF. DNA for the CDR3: TGCGCCAGCAGCCAAGGTTTTGACAGTACCTACGAGCAGTACTTC.

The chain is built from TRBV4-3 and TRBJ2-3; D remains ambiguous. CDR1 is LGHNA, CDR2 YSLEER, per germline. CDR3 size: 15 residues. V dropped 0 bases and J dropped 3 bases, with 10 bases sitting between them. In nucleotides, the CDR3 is TGCGCCAGCAGCCAAGATCTTTCCGGAACAGATACGCAGTATTTT. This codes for CASSQDLSGTDTQYF.

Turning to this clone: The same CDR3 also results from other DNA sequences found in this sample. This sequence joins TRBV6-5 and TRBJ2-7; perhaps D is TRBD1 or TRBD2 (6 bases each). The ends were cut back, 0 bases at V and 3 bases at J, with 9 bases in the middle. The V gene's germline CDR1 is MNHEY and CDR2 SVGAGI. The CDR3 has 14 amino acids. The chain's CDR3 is CASSYSRGLYEQYF. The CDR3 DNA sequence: TGTGCCAGCAGTTACTCTCGGGGGCTCTACGAGCAGTACTTC.

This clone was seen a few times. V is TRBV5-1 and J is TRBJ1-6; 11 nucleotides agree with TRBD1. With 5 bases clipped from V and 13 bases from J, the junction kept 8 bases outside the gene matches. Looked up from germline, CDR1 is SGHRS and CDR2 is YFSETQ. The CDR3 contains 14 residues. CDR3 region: CASSNGQGAGPLHF. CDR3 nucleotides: TGCGCCAGCAGTAACGGACAGGGGGCGGGCCCCCTCCACTTT.

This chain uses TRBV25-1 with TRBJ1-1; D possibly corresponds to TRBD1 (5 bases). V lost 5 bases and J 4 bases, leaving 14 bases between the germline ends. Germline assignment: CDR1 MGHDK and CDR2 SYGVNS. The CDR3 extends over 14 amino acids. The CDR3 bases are TGTGCCAGCAGTCGGGCGGGGGTAAGCACTGAAGCTTTCTTT. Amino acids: CASSRAGVSTEAFF.

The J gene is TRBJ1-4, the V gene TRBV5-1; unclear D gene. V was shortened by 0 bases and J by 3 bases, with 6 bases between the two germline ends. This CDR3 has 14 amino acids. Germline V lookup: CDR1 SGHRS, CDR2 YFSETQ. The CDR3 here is CASSLADSNEKLFF. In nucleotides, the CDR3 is TGCGCCAGCAGCTTGGCAGACTCTAATGAAAAACTGTTTTTT.

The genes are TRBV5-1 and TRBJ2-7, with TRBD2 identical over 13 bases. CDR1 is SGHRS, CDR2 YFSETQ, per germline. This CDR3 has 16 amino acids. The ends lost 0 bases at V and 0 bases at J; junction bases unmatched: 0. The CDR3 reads CASSLGLAGGSYEQYF. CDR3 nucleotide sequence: TGCGCCAGCAGCTTGGGACTAGCGGGGGGCTCCTACGAGCAGTACTTC.

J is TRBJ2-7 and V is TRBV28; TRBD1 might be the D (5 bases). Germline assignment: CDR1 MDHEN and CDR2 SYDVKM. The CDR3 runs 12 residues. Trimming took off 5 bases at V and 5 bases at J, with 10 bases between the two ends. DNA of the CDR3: TGTGCCAGCAGTCCAAAGGGGCACGAGCAGTACTTC. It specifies CASSPKGHEQYF.

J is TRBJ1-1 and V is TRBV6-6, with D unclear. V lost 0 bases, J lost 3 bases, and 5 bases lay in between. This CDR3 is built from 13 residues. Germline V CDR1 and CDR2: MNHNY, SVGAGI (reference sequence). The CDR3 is CASSYSMDTEAFF. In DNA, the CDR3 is TGTGCCAGCAGTTACTCGATGGACACTGAAGCTTTCTTT.

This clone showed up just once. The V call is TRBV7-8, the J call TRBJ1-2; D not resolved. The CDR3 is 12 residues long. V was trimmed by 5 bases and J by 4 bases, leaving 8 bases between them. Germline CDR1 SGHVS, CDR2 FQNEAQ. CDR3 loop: CASSPPGYGYTF. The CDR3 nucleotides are TGTGCCAGCAGCCCGCCGGGCTATGGCTACACCTTC.

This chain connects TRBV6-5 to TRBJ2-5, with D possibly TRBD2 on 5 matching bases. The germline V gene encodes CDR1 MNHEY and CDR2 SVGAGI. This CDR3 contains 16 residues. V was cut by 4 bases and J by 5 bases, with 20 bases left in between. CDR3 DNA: TGTGCCAGCAGTTTTTCAACCCCGGGGTTGGGGGAGACCCAGTACTTC. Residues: CASSFSTPGLGETQYF.

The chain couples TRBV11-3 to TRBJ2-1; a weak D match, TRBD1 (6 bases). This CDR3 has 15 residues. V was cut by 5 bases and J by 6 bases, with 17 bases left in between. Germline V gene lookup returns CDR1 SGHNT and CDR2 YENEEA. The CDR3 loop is CASSQRQDTLNEQFF. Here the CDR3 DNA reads TGTGCCAGCAGCCAACGACAGGACACACTCAATGAGCAGTTCTTC.